The rows below give T cell receptor beta chains drawn from one sample of a study of vaccination effects on CD4 cells after COVID-19. Clones were read by immunoSEQ multiplex PCR, and TCRdb kept only the in-frame ones, dropping some. The sample shows around 30,000 clones, 65% of them seen only once. No antigen has been identified for these receptors. The material sequenced was CD4+ T cells from PBMCs cultured without peptide, taken before COVID-19 vaccination. The receptors shown here come from a human donor who received a COVID-19 vaccine. The CDR3 runs from the conserved cysteine through the conserved F or W. The D gene is left open where the match is weak. Size is omitted from some rows. Given values are once, few, many or a class for expanded clones.

d_call j_call clone_size v_call cdr3_nt cdr3_aa
TRBD1 TRBJ1-2 - TRBV9 TGTGCCAGCACCCCCGGGACAGAGACTTATGGCTACACCTTC CASTPGTETYGYTF
- TRBJ2-6 - TRBV3-1/TRBV3-2 TGTGCCAGCAGCCAAGATAGCTCTGGGGCCAACGTCCTGACTTTC CASSQDSSGANVLTF
- TRBJ2-3 - TRBV4-1 TGCGCCAGCAGCCAAGTCGGCGGGGGCGGCACAGATACGCAGTATTTT CASSQVGGGGTDTQYF
TRBD1 TRBJ1-2 - TRBV29-1 TGCAGCGACGGCGACAGGGGGAGCGATGGCTACACCTTC CSDGDRGSDGYTF
TRBD2 TRBJ2-2 few TRBV5-1 TGCGCCAGCAGCAAGGGGACTAGTGGGGCCGGGGAGCTGTTTTTT CASSKGTSGAGELFF
TRBD2 TRBJ2-1 - TRBV2 TGTGCCAGCAGTTCCAATAAGGGACTAGGGTTTGGGTCCTACAATGAGCAGTTCTTC CASSSNKGLGFGSYNEQFF
TRBD1 TRBJ2-5 - TRBV24-1 TGTGCCACCGGGACAGGCGTTCTAGAGACCCAGTACTTC CATGTGVLETQYF
TRBD1 TRBJ1-2 few TRBV24-1 TGTGCCACCAGTTTGGGGGACAGGGTGAGTGGCTACACCTTC CATSLGDRVSGYTF
TRBD1 TRBJ1-5 few TRBV27 TGTGCCAGCAGTTTATCGACAGGGGGTAATCAGCCCCAGCATTTT CASSLSTGGNQPQHF
TRBD1 TRBJ2-1 - TRBV14 TGTGCCAGCAGCCGACAGGGGGTAATCAGTGAGCAGTTCTTC CASSRQGVISEQFF
- TRBJ2-5 - TRBV30 TGTGCCTGGAGTGTCTGGGAGAAGACCCAGTACTTC CAWSVWEKTQYF
TRBD1 TRBJ2-7 - TRBV6-5 TGTGCCAGCAGTCCGACAGGGGTTTACGAGCAGTACTTC CASSPTGVYEQYF
- TRBJ1-3 - TRBV7-6 TGTGCCAGCAGCTCCTGGAAGGAAGGACGTGGAAACACCATATATTTT CASSSWKEGRGNTIYF
TRBD1 TRBJ1-1 few TRBV5-5 TGTGCCAGCAGAAAAGGACAGGGAATCATGAACACTGAAGCTTTCTTT CASRKGQGIMNTEAFF
TRBD1 TRBJ1-5 few TRBV4-1 TGCGCCAGCAGTCGTATCGCGGGACAGAGCAATCAGCCCCAGCATTTT CASSRIAGQSNQPQHF
TRBD1 TRBJ1-1 few TRBV10-3 TGTGCCATCAGCATGACCAGCGGGACAGCGAACACTGAAGCTTTCTTT CAISMTSGTANTEAFF
- TRBJ2-3 - TRBV5-4 TGTGCCAGCAGCTTGCAAGATACGCAGTATTTT CASSLQDTQYF
- TRBJ1-1 few TRBV5-1 TGCGCCAGCAGCTTTAATACAGTTTCGAACACTGAAGCTTTCTTT CASSFNTVSNTEAFF
- TRBJ1-5 few TRBV9 TGTGCCAGCAGCGTCGGGACGGTAAATCAGCCCCAGCATTTT CASSVGTVNQPQHF
TRBD1 TRBJ2-4 - TRBV19 TGTGCCAGTAGTACAAAACCCGGGACAGGGACCCGCATTCAGTACTTC CASSTKPGTGTRIQYF
TRBD2 TRBJ2-7 - TRBV19 TGTGCCAGTAGGTCTAGCGGGGGGGCTTTAAACGAGCAGTACTTC CASRSSGGALNEQYF
- TRBJ1-4 - TRBV7-2 TGTGCCAGCAGCCCCGGACGCCTAAGTATGGAAAAACTGTTTTTT CASSPGRLSMEKLFF
- TRBJ1-1 - TRBV5-3 TGTGCCAGAAGCTTGGTGTCACCGAACACTGAAGCTTTCTTT CARSLVSPNTEAFF
TRBD1 TRBJ1-2 - TRBV5-6 TGTGCCAGCAGCTTGGTGGGACAGAACTATGGCTACACCTTC CASSLVGQNYGYTF
- TRBJ1-5 - TRBV6-5 TGTGCCAGCCACAGGGACAATCAGCCCCAGCATTTT CASHRDNQPQHF
- TRBJ1-1 - TRBV6-5 TGTGCCAGCAGTTACGGGACAATGAGGAACACTGAAGCTTTCTTT CASSYGTMRNTEAFF
- TRBJ2-2 - TRBV5-1 TGCGCCAGCAGGACAGGCAACACCGGGGAGCTGTTTTTT CASRTGNTGELFF
- TRBJ2-5 - TRBV3-1/TRBV3-2 TGTGCCAGCAGCCAAGGGGGGGTGGAGACCCAGTACTTC CASSQGGVETQYF
- TRBJ1-5 - TRBV18 TGTGCCAGCTCACCCCCGTATAGCAATCAGCCCCAGCATTTT CASSPPYSNQPQHF
- TRBJ1-1 - TRBV2 TGTGCCAGCGCCCCCGGGGTCACTGAAGCTTTCTTT CASAPGVTEAFF
- TRBJ2-3 - TRBV6-5 TGTGCCAGCAGTTACTCGGGGGTTAGCACAGATACGCAGTATTTT CASSYSGVSTDTQYF
- TRBJ1-2 - TRBV16 TGTGCCAGCATACTCGTAGGGGGGGCGGACGGCTACACCTTC CASILVGGADGYTF
- TRBJ1-6 - TRBV4-1 TGCGCCAGCAGCCAACCACGGGACAAGGTCTCACCCCTCCACTTT CASSQPRDKVSPLHF
TRBD1 TRBJ1-1 - TRBV14 TGTGCCAGCAGCCAAACAGGGGTAGGCACTGAAGCTTTCTTT CASSQTGVGTEAFF
- TRBJ1-1 - TRBV6-2/TRBV6-3 TGTGCCAGCAGTACAAGATTCGGAACTGAAGCTTTCTTT CASSTRFGTEAFF
TRBD2 TRBJ2-1 few TRBV27 TGTGCCAGCAGTTTCCCACTAGCGGCTTACAATGAGCAGTTCTTC CASSFPLAAYNEQFF
TRBD1 TRBJ2-1 - TRBV11-3 TGTGCCAGCAGCTCTACCAGGGGGCGCGTGGATGAGCAGTTCTTC CASSSTRGRVDEQFF
- TRBJ1-2 medium-sized TRBV5-1 TGCGCCAGCAGCTTGGGAGGGACTAACTATGGCTACACCTTC CASSLGGTNYGYTF
- TRBJ1-5 - TRBV19 TGTGCCAGTAGCCCAGTGGGTGAGGTTCAGCCCCAGCATTTT CASSPVGEVQPQHF